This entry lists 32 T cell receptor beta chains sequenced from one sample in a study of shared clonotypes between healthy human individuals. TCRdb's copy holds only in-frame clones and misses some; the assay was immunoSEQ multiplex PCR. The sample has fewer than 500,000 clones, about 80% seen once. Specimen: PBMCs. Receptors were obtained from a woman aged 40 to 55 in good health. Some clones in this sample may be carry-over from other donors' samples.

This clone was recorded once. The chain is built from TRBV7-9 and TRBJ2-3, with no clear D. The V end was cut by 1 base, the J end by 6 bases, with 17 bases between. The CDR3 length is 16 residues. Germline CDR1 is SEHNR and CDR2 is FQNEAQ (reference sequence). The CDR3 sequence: CASSLVYLASGDTQYF. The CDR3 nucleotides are TGTGCCAGCAGCTTAGTATACCTTGCGTCTGGGGATACGCAGTATTTT.

CDR3 coding DNA: TGCGCCAGCAGCCCCCCGACAGGTTCCCGCGAGCAGTACTTC. This translates into CASSPPTGSREQYF. The chain links TRBV4-1 to TRBJ2-7; the D gene is possibly TRBD1 (6 bases). V shed 4 bases and J shed 6 bases, with 16 bases lying between them. The CDR3 consists of 14 residues. Looked up from germline, CDR1 is MGHRA and CDR2 is YSYEKL.

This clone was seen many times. The CDR3 nucleotides are TGTGCCAGCAGCTTGCCCGCCCTGGGTAGCGGGAGGCCGGCAGTTCAGTTCTTC. This encodes CASSLPALGSGRPAVQFF. V is TRBV5-6 and J is TRBJ2-1; TRBD2 matches at 10 bases. CDR3 length equals 18 residues. V dropped 1 base and J dropped 13; count of bases not matched to a gene: 20. Germline loops: CDR1 SGHDT, CDR2 YYEEEE.

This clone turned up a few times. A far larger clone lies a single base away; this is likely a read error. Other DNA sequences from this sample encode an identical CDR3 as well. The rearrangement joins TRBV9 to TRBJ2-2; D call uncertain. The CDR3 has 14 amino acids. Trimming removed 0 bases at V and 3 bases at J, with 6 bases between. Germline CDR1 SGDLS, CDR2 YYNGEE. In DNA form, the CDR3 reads TGTGCCAGCAGCGTAGGGGTTTACACCGGGGAGCTGTTTTTT. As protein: CASSVGVYTGELFF.

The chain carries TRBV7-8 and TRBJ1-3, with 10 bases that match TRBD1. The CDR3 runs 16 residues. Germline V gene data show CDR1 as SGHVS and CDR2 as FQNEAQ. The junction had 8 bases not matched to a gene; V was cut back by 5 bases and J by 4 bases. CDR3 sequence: CASSPIGQGGGNTIYF. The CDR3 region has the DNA TGTGCCAGCAGCCCGATAGGACAGGGGGGAGGAAACACCATATATTTT.

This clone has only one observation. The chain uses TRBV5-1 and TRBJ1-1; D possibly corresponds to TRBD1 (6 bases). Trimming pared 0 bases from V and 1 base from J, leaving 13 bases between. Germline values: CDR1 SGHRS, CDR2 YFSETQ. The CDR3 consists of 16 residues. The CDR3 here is CASSLEGDPRNTEAFF. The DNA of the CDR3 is TGCGCCAGCAGCTTGGAGGGGGACCCCCGGAACACTGAAGCTTTCTTT.

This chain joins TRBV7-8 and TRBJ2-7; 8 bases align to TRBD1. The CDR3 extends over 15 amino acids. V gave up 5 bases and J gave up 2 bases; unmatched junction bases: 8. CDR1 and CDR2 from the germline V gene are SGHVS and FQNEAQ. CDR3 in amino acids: CASSPETGVAYEQYF. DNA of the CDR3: TGTGCCAGCAGCCCTGAGACAGGGGTCGCCTACGAGCAGTACTTC.

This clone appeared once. CDR3 loop: CASRPGGYNEQFF. Here the CDR3 DNA reads TGTGCCAGCAGACCAGGGGGGTACAATGAGCAGTTCTTC. This chain uses TRBV27 with TRBJ2-1, with a possible D match to TRBD1 (7 bases). The CDR3 has 13 amino acids. CDR1 is MNHEY, CDR2 SMNVEV, per germline (reference sequence). Trimming took off 6 bases at V and 4 bases at J, with 10 bases between the two ends.

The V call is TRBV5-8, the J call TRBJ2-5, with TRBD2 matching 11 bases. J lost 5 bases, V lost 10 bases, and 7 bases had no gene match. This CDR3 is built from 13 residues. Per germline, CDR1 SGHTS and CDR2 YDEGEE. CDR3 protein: CASLIAGGETQYF. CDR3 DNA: TGTGCCTCCCTTATAGCGGGAGGGGAGACCCAGTACTTC.

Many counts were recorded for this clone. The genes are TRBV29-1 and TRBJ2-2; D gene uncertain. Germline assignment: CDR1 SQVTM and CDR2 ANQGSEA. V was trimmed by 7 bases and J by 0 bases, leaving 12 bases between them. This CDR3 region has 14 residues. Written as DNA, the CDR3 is TGCAGCGCGGCTGTGGGTCCGAACACCGGGGAGCTGTTTTTT. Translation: CSAAVGPNTGELFF.

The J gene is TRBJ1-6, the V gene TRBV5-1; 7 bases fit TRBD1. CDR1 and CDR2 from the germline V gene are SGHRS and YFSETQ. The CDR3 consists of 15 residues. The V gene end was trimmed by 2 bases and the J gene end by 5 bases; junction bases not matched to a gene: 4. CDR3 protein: CASSFGTANNSPLHF. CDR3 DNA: TGCGCCAGCAGCTTCGGGACAGCGAATAATTCACCCCTCCACTTT. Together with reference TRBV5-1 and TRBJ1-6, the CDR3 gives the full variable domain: KAGVTQTPRYLIKTRGQQVTLSCSPISGHRSVSWYQQTPGQGLQFLFEYFSETQRNKGNFPGRFSGRQFSNSRSEMNVSTLELGDSALYLCASSFGTANNSPLHFGNGTRLTVT.

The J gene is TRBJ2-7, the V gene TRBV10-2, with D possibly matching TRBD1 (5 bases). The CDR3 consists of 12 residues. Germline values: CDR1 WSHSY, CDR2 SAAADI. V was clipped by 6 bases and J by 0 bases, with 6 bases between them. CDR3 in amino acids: CASRDNSYEQYF. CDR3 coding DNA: TGCGCCAGCAGGGACAACTCCTACGAGCAGTACTTC.

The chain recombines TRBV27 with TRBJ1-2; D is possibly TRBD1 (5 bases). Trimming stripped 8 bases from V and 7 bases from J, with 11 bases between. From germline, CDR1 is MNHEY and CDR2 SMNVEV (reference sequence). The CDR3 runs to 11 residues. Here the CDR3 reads CASGGVGGYTF. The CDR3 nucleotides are TGTGCCAGCGGGGGGGTAGGTGGCTACACCTTC.

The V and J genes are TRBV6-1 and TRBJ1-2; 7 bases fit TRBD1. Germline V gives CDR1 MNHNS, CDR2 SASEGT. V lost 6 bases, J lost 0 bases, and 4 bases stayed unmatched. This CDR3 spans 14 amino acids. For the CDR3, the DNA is TGTGCCAGCAGAGGGACAGCTACTAACTATGGCTACACCTTC. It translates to CASRGTATNYGYTF.

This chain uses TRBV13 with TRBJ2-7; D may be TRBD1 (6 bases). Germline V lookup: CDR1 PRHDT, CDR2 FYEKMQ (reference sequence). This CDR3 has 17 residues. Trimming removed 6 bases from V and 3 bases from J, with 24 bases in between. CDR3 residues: CASRRYLNRDGNYEQYF. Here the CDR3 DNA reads TGTGCCAGCAGACGATATCTCAACAGGGATGGGAACTACGAGCAGTACTTC.

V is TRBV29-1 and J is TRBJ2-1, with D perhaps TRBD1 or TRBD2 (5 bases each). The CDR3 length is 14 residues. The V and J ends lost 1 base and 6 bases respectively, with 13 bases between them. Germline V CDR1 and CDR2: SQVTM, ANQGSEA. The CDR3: CSVEGEGRINEQFF. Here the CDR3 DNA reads TGCAGCGTTGAAGGTGAGGGACGGATCAATGAGCAGTTCTTC.

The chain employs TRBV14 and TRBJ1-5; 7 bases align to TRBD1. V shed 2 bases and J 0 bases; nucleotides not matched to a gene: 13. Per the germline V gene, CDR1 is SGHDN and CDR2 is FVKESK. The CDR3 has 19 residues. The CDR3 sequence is CASSQRQGSYRYSNQPQHF. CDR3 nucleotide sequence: TGTGCCAGCAGCCAAAGACAGGGTTCTTACCGTTATAGCAATCAGCCCCAGCATTTT.

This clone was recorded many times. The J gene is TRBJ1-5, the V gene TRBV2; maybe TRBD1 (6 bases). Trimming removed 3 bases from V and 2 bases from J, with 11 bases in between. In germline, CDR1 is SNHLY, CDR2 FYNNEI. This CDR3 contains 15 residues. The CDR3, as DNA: TGTGCCAGCAGTGAGGGGGGGCAGGGCAATCAGCCCCAGCATTTT. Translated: CASSEGGQGNQPQHF.

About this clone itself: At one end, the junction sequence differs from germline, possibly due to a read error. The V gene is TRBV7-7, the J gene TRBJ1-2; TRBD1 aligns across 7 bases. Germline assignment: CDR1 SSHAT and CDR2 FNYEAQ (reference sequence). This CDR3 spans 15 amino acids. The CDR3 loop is CASSPRWTGDYGYTF. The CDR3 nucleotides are TGTGCTAGCAGCCCACGGTGGACAGGAGACTATGGCTACACCTTC.

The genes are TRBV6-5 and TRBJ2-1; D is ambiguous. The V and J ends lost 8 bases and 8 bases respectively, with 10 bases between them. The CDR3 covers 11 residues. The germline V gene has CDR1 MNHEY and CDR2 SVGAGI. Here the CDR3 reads CASLRADEQFF. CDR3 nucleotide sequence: TGTGCCAGCCTCCGGGCGGATGAGCAGTTCTTC.

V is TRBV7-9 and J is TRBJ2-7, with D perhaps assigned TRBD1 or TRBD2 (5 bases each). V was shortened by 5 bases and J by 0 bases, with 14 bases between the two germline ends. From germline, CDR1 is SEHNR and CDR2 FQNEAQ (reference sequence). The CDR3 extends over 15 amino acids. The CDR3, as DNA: TGTGCCAGCAGCCCCCGTACTGGGGGCTCCTACGAGCAGTACTTC. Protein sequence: CASSPRTGGSYEQYF.

The CDR3 DNA sequence: TGTGCCAGTAGTATGGTGAACACTGAAGCTTTCTTT. It encodes CASSMVNTEAFF. The rearrangement uses TRBV19 and TRBJ1-1; D is unclear. The V end lost 3 bases, the J end lost 0 bases, and 2 bases lay between the germline ends. CDR3 length: 12 amino acids. CDR1 is LNHDA and CDR2 is SQIVND in the germline V gene (reference sequence).

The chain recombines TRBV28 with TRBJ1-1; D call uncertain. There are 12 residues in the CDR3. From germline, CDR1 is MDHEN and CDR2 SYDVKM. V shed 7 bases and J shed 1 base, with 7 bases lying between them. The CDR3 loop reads CASNTANTEAFF. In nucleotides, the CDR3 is TGTGCCAGCAATACAGCGAACACTGAAGCTTTCTTT. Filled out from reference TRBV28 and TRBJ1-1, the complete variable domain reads DVKVTQSSRYLVKRTGEKVFLECVQDMDHENMFWYRQDPGLGLRLIYFSYDVKMKEKGDIPEGYSVSREKKERFSLILESASTNQTSMYLCASNTANTEAFFGQGTRLTVV.

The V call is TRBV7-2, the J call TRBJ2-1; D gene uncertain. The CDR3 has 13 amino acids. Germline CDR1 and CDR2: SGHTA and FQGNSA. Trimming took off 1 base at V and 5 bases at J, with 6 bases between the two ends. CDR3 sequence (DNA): TGTGCCAGCAGCTTAGGTATAAACAATGAGCAGTTCTTC. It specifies CASSLGINNEQFF.

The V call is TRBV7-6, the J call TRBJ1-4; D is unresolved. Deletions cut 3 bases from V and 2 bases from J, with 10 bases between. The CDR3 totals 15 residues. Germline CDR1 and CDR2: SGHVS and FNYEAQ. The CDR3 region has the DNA TGTGCCAGCAGCTTTTTATTGGGTACTAATGAAAAACTGTTTTTT. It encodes CASSFLLGTNEKLFF.

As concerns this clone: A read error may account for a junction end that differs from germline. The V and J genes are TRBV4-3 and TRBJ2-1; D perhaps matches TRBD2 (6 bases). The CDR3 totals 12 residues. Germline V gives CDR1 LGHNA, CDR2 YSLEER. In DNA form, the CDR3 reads TGCGCCAGCAGCCGAGACGCGGGGAGTAAAATCTTC. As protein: CASSRDAGSKIF.

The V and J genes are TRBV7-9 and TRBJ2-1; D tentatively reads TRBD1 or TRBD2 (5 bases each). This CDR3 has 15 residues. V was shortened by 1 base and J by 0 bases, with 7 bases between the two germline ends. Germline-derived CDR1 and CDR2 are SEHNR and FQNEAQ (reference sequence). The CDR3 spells CASSLGGYSYNEQFF. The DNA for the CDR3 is TGTGCCAGCAGCTTAGGGGGGTACTCCTACAATGAGCAGTTCTTC.

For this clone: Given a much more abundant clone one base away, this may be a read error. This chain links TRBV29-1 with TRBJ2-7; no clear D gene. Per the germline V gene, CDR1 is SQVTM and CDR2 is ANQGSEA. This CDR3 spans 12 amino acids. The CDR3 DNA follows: TGCAGCGTTGAAGATCTTCTCCACGAGCAGTGCTTC. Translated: CSVEDLLHEQCF.

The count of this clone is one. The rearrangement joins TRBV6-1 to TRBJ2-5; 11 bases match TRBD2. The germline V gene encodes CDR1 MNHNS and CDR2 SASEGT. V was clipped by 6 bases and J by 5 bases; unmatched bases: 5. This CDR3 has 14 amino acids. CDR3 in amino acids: CASRLAGVGETQYF. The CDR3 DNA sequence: TGTGCCAGCAGACTAGCGGGAGTAGGTGAGACCCAGTACTTC.

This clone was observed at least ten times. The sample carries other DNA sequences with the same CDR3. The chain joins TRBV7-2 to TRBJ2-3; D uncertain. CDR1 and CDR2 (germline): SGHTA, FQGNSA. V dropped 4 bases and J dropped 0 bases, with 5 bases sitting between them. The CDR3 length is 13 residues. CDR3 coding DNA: TGTGCCAGCAGCTCGACTAGCACAGATACGCAGTATTTT. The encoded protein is CASSSTSTDTQYF.

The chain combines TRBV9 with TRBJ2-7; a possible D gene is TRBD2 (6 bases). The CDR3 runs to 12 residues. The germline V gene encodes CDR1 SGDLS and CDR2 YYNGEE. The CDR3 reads CASSVRRRVLAV. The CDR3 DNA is TGTGCCAGCAGCGTCCGACGTAGGGTCCTAGCGGTC.

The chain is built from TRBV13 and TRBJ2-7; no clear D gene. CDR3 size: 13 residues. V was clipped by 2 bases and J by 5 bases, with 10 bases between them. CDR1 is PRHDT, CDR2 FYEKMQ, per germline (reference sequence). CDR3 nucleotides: TGTGCCAGCAGCTTACGTAGTCGGAACGAGCAGTACTTC. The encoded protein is CASSLRSRNEQYF.